These 28 T cell receptor beta chains were all obtained from the same sample, sequenced in a study of regulatory T cells in long-lasting Graves disease. Arm-PCR with iRepertoire HTBI primers amplified the CDR3 regions for these TCR beta libraries. TCRdb re-analysed the multiplex PCR reads in MiXCR, keeping a single row per CDR3 protein. In the table there are more than 400,000 distinct CDR3 sequences, around 15% of which are singletons. Sample time point: newly diagnosed GD, antithyroid drugs for less than 3 months. Making the TCR library involved RNA that had been extracted from PBMCs. This sample also appeared in a second study, on T cells in Graves' hyperthyroidism and ophthalmopathy.

The material was peripheral blood mononuclear cells (PBMCs), obtained at new diagnosis, from a patient treated with antithyroid drugs. Receptors originate from a young woman with Graves disease.

In its sample, this clonotype was seen many times. The gene calls are TRBV28 and TRBJ2-1; D may be TRBD2 (5 bases). CDR1 is MDHEN and CDR2 is SYDVKM in the germline V gene. The V end was cut by 5 bases, the J end by 8 bases, with 19 bases between. The CDR3 sequence is 15 residues long. CDR3 bases: TGTGCCAGCAGTCACGCATCCTCTGCCGGGGATGAGCAGTTCTTC. Translated: CASSHASSAGDEQFF.

This clonotype appeared many times. This chain links TRBV11-2 with TRBJ2-5, with TRBD2 identical over 7 bases. The CDR3 is made up of 16 amino acids. The germline gives CDR1 SGHAT, CDR2 FQNNGV. Losses at the gene ends were 5 bases for V and 5 bases for J; bases not matched to a gene: 14. The CDR3 DNA reads TGTGCCAGCAGCCTTGGCGGGCTAGTGGGGGGGGAGACCCAGTACTTC. It specifies CASSLGGLVGGETQYF. The whole variable domain, remainder taken from reference TRBV11-2 and TRBJ2-5, is EAGVAQSPRYKIIEKRQSVAFWCNPISGHATLYWYQQILGQGPKLLIQFQNNGVVDDSQLPKDRFSAERLKGVDSTLKIQPAKLEDSAVYLCASSLGGLVGGETQYFGPGTRLLVL.

This clonotype was counted many times. The chain links TRBV12-3 or TRBV12-4 to TRBJ2-6; possibly TRBD2 for D (6 bases). This CDR3 has 15 amino acids. Trimming shortened V by 5 bases and J by 2 bases, and 10 bases separated the two germline ends. CDR3 nucleotides: TGTGCCAGCAGTCTCCGGGGGACTGGGGCCAACGTCCTGACTTTC. This encodes CASSLRGTGANVLTF.

With respect to this clonotype: A much more abundant neighbour one base away suggests this may be a read error. This rearrangement joins TRBV10-3 to TRBJ1-5; D is perhaps TRBD1 (5 bases). The CDR3 contains 20 residues. Germline assignment: CDR1 ENHRY and CDR2 SYGVKD. The CDR3 here is CASSYRVSGAGSVSNQPQHF. CDR3 nucleotide sequence: TGTGCCAGCAGTTATCGAGTTTCCGGGGCAGGGAGCGTAAGCAATCAGCCCCAGCATTTT.

On this clonotype: This may come from a read error, since a much larger clone is one base off. Because the CDR3 is missing its conserved closing phenylalanine or tryptophan, this is likely a read error. The rearrangement links TRBV30 to TRBJ2-7; D gene unclear. The CDR3 sequence is 14 residues long. The germline V gene encodes CDR1 GTSNPN and CDR2 SVGIG (reference sequence). V was trimmed by 4 bases and J by 4 bases, leaving 17 bases between them. The CDR3 nucleotides read TGTGCCTGGACCTTACGGGCGCGTTCGTACGAGCAGTACTAC. This sequence encodes CAWTLRARSYEQYY.

This clonotype was observed many times. The chain combines TRBV6-2 or TRBV6-3 with TRBJ1-1, with TRBD1 matching 7 bases. The CDR3 contains 16 residues. The V gene's germline CDR1 is MNHEY and CDR2 SVGEGT. V dropped 0 bases and J dropped 0; count of bases not matched to a gene: 4. In DNA, the CDR3 is TGTGCCAGCAGTTACTCGAAGACAGGGATGAACACTGAAGCTTTCTTT. Translation: CASSYSKTGMNTEAFF.

This clonotype came up a few times. The chain recombines TRBV7-9 with TRBJ1-1; TRBD1 aligns across 7 bases. The CDR3 loop spans 14 amino acids. CDR1 and CDR2 from the germline V gene are SEHNR and FQNEAQ (reference sequence). The junction had 8 bases not matched to a gene; V was cut back by 3 bases and J by 7 bases. Written as DNA, the CDR3 is TGTGCCAGCAGCTTGGGGGACAGCTTGGGTGAAGCTTTCTTT. Residues: CASSLGDSLGEAFF.

This clonotype appeared a few times. The chain combines TRBV7-9 with TRBJ2-7; no clear D. The V gene's germline CDR1 is SEHNR and CDR2 FQNEAQ (reference sequence). CDR3 length equals 13 residues. Trimming took 5 bases from V and 9 from J, leaving 17 bases between them. The CDR3 loop reads CASSAPPDGSQYF. The CDR3, as DNA: TGTGCCAGCAGCGCCCCTCCCGACGGATCGCAGTACTTC.

Only a few counts were recorded for this clonotype. Compared with germline, one end of the junction differs, possibly owing to a read error. The chain joins TRBV6-4 to TRBJ2-7, with 7 bases aligning to TRBD1. The CDR3 length is 10 residues. CDR1 MRHNA and CDR2 SNTAGT come from the germline V gene. The CDR3 DNA is TGTGCCAGCAGTGGAGGGGGCGACGACTTC. Its translation: CASSGGGDDF.

This clonotype showed up many times. The V call is TRBV20-1, the J call TRBJ1-2; D may be TRBD1 (5 bases). This CDR3 is 13 amino acids long. Germline-derived CDR1 and CDR2 are DFQATT and SNEGSKA (reference sequence). The germline V and J ends were trimmed by 3 bases and 4 bases, with 12 bases remaining between them. The CDR3 DNA is TGCAGTGCTAGTACTGACAGTTCCTATGGCTACACCTTC. Translation: CSASTDSSYGYTF.

J is TRBJ2-5 and V is TRBV4-3; D not resolved. CDR3 length: 14 residues. CDR1 LGHNA and CDR2 YSLEER come from the germline V gene. V lost 0 bases and J lost 5, with 10 bases in between. The CDR3 region has the DNA TGCGCCAGCAGCCAAGACCCGGGTCGGGAGACCCAGTACTTC. It yields the protein CASSQDPGRETQYF.

This clonotype was picked up many times. The chain couples TRBV5-1 to TRBJ1-2, with a possible D match to TRBD1 (5 bases). Germline-derived CDR1 and CDR2 are SGHRS and YFSETQ. Trimming left V 5 bases short and J 4 bases short, with 24 bases between. The length of the CDR3 is 17 residues. The CDR3 region has the DNA TGCGCCAGCAGGGGGACCGGGACGCCGGGTGGGGGCTATGGCTACACCTTC. Protein sequence: CASRGTGTPGGGYGYTF.

This clonotype showed up just a few times. This may come from a read error, since a much larger clone is one base off. The chain recombines TRBV6-1 with TRBJ2-3; D not resolved. The V end was cut by 4 bases, the J end by 0 bases, with 5 bases between. This CDR3 comprises 13 residues. Germline values: CDR1 MNHNS, CDR2 SASEGT. The CDR3 is CASSAKSTDTQYF. The CDR3 DNA is TGTGCCAGCAGTGCGAAGAGCACAGATACGCAGTATTTT.

As regards this clonotype: Just one base apart from a much larger clone, this may be a read error. The genes are TRBV19 and TRBJ2-7; 7 bases agree with TRBD2. CDR1 LNHDA and CDR2 SQIVND come from the germline V gene (reference sequence). The CDR3 length is 16 residues. As DNA, the CDR3 is TGTGCCAGTAATATAGCTGGAACGGGAGGAAGTTACGAGCAGTACTTC. Translation: CASNIAGTGGSYEQYF.

This clonotype was counted at least ten times. The V call is TRBV3-1, the J call TRBJ1-1, with TRBD1 matching over 8 bases. Germline CDR1 and CDR2: LGHDT and YNNKEL (reference sequence). The V and J ends lost 1 base and 11 bases, in that order; junction bases with no gene match: 9. The CDR3 is made up of 14 amino acids. The CDR3 DNA follows: TGTGCCAGCAGCCAAGTTGGGACAGGTCTAGAGGCTTTCTTT. This translates into CASSQVGTGLEAFF.

This clonotype was detected ten times or more. One end of the junction is discordant with germline, which a read error may explain. The V and J genes are TRBV28 and TRBJ2-7; D call uncertain. Germline V gene sequence: CDR1 MDHEN, CDR2 SYDVKM. The CDR3 runs to 11 residues. The CDR3: CASRLWGEQYF. In nucleotides, the CDR3 is TGTGCCAGCCGTTTGTGGGGCGAGCAGTACTTC.

The genes are TRBV6-2 or TRBV6-3 and TRBJ2-7; tentatively, D is TRBD2 (6 bases). The CDR3 is 12 residues long. Trimming stripped 4 bases from V and 7 bases from J, with 11 bases between. Germline V gene data show CDR1 as MNHEY and CDR2 as SVGEGT. Here the CDR3 DNA reads TGTGCCAGCAGTTCCCCGGGGACTGAGCAGTACTTC. Amino acid sequence: CASSSPGTEQYF.

This clonotype was seen only a few times. The chain couples TRBV20-1 to TRBJ2-5; either TRBD1 or TRBD2 may supply D (6 bases each). The V gene lost 1 base and the J gene lost 1 base, with 16 bases spanning the gap. Germline loops: CDR1 DFQATT, CDR2 SNEGSKA (reference sequence). CDR3 size: 16 residues. CDR3 sequence reads: CSARVGAGTTQETQYF. CDR3 nucleotide sequence: TGCAGTGCTAGAGTGGGGGCGGGAACCACCCAAGAGACCCAGTACTTC.

This clonotype was observed at least ten times. This chain uses TRBV2 with TRBJ2-3; no firm D call. Germline values: CDR1 SNHLY, CDR2 FYNNEI. This CDR3 spans 13 amino acids. V was clipped by 6 bases and J by 6 bases, with 13 bases between them. The CDR3 here is CASSLGPRDTQYF. CDR3 sequence (DNA): TGTGCCAGCAGCCTTGGACCCAGGGATACGCAGTATTTT.

This clonotype occurred a few times. The rearrangement links TRBV12-3 or TRBV12-4 to TRBJ1-5; maybe TRBD1 (5 bases). The CDR3 runs 13 residues. The V end lost 5 bases, the J end lost 4 bases, and 9 bases lay between the germline ends. The CDR3 is CASSRQLNQPQHF. In DNA form, the CDR3 reads TGTGCCAGCAGTCGACAGCTGAATCAGCCCCAGCATTTT.

V and J are TRBV5-6 and TRBJ1-3; D is unresolved. The CDR3 has 15 amino acids. The germline V gene has CDR1 SGHDT and CDR2 YYEEEE. V lost 4 bases, J lost 2 bases, and 13 bases lay in between. This CDR3 reads CASSLPSGPGNTIYF. The DNA of the CDR3 is TGTGCCAGCAGCCTTCCCAGTGGTCCTGGAAACACCATATATTTT.

This clonotype came up once. This chain connects TRBV7-3 to TRBJ1-4; 7 nucleotides line up with TRBD1. The CDR3 is 19 amino acids. V lost 10 bases, J lost 0 bases, and 20 bases stayed unmatched. Looked up from germline, CDR1 is SGHTA and CDR2 is FQGTGA. This chain's CDR3 is CAIWGLAGGGRATNEKLFF. For the CDR3, the DNA is TGTGCCATCTGGGGCTTAGCGGGAGGGGGCAGAGCAACTAATGAAAAACTGTTTTTT.

This chain joins TRBV6-2 or TRBV6-3 and TRBJ2-5, with TRBD2 identical over 7 bases. The CDR3 length is 13 residues. The junction had 8 bases not matched to a gene; V was cut back by 8 bases and J by 5 bases. The germline V gene encodes CDR1 MNHEY and CDR2 SVGEGT. The CDR3 is CASLSAGVETQYF. DNA of the CDR3: TGTGCCAGCTTATCGGCGGGAGTGGAGACCCAGTACTTC.

The V and J genes are TRBV4-1 and TRBJ2-4, with D unresolved. Germline V CDR1 and CDR2: MGHRA, YSYEKL. Trimming took 3 bases from V and 1 from J, leaving 19 bases between them. The CDR3 totals 18 residues. CDR3: CASSQYVGFRLAKNIQYF. In DNA form, the CDR3 reads TGCGCCAGCAGCCAGTATGTCGGTTTTCGCCTTGCCAAAAACATTCAGTACTTC.

The chain employs TRBV24-1 and TRBJ1-2; D is unresolved. The CDR3 totals 13 residues. V was pared by 6 bases and J by 11 bases, with 18 bases between. The germline V gene has CDR1 KGHDR and CDR2 SFDVKD. The CDR3 is CATSFPETRSYTF. In nucleotides, the CDR3 is TGTGCCACCAGTTTCCCCGAGACAAGGAGTTACACCTTC.

On this clonotype: A far larger clone is just one base off, so this is likely a read error. This chain joins TRBV6-5 and TRBJ2-1, with D perhaps TRBD1 or TRBD2 (5 bases each). This CDR3 spans 17 amino acids. CDR1 and CDR2 (germline): MNHEY, SVGAGI. V lost 2 bases and J lost 10, with 24 bases in between. The CDR3 here is CASSYLLRDGDSYEQFF. The DNA of the CDR3 is TGTGCCAGCAGTTACCTCCTCCGGGACGGAGACTCCTACGAGCAGTTCTTC.

This clonotype was recorded at least ten times. J is TRBJ1-5 and V is TRBV20-1; D not resolved. CDR3 size: 14 residues. Per the germline V gene, CDR1 is DFQATT and CDR2 is SNEGSKA (reference sequence). The V end was cut by 6 bases, the J end by 1 base, with 13 bases between. The CDR3 loop is CSASLGPSNQPQHF. In nucleotides, the CDR3 is TGCAGTGCCTCCCTCGGGCCCAGCAATCAGCCCCAGCATTTT.

This clonotype was recorded at least ten times. V is TRBV28 and J is TRBJ2-2; 7 nucleotides match TRBD1. The V gene's germline CDR1 is MDHEN and CDR2 SYDVKM. The CDR3 loop spans 14 amino acids. The trim removed 5 bases at V and 5 bases at J, leaving 5 bases unmatched. The CDR3 loop reads CASSQGVGTGELFF. CDR3 nucleotide sequence: TGTGCCAGCAGTCAGGGGGTAGGGACCGGGGAGCTGTTTTTT.